This T cell receptor (beta chain) is drawn from a study of T cell repertoires in cytomegalovirus infection. V lost 5 bases and J 9 bases, leaving 11 bases between the germline ends. Germline-derived CDR1 and CDR2 are MDHEN and SYDVKM. This CDR3 comprises 13 residues. TCRdb called the reads again in MiXCR, with one record for every CDR3 protein. This table holds roughly 720,000 distinct CDR3 sequences, 35% to 40% found once. V usage is TRBV28 and J usage is TRBJ1-6; D remains unclear. The source of this sequence is a human donor in good health (CMV status not recorded). Some clones in this sample may be carry-over from other donors' samples. The sequenced sample consisted of PBMCs. Written as DNA, the CDR3 is TGTGCCAGCAGTGCAGTTGGGGTTTCACCCCTCCACTTT. This codes for CASSAVGVSPLHF.